These T cell receptor beta chains were read from a single sample in a study of T cell repertoires in cytomegalovirus infection. These receptors lack a known antigen. TCRdb independently ran MiXCR on the reads; one entry per CDR3 protein. This table holds fewer than 950,000 distinct CDR3 sequences, 32% found once. Material: cultured CD8+ T cells from PBMCs, obtained from culture after CMV antigen stimulation. The receptors come from a human donor in good health (CMV status not recorded). Some clones in this sample may be carry-over from other donors' samples. CDR3s include the opening cysteine and the closing phenylalanine or tryptophan. The order of the fields is clone size, D gene, J gene, V gene, CDR3 protein, CDR3 DNA. The D gene is left open where the match is weak. A clone size is listed for some rows: how often the clone was seen (once, few, many), or a class if it is expanded.

clone size: .
D gene: .
J gene: TRBJ1-6
V gene: TRBV7-2
CDR3 protein: CASSPGGNLYNSPLHF
CDR3 DNA: TGTGCCAGCAGCCCTGGGGGGAATCTTTATAATTCACCCCTCCACTTT

clone size: .
D gene: TRBD1
J gene: TRBJ2-7
V gene: TRBV9
CDR3 protein: CASSEGGRVEQYF
CDR3 DNA: TGTGCCAGCAGCGAAGGGGGCCGGGTCGAGCAGTACTTC

clone size: many
D gene: .
J gene: TRBJ2-1
V gene: TRBV12-3/TRBV12-4
CDR3 protein: CASLKRNNEQFF
CDR3 DNA: TGTGCCAGCCTTAAGAGAAATAATGAGCAGTTCTTC

clone size: .
D gene: .
J gene: TRBJ1-5
V gene: TRBV20-1
CDR3 protein: CSARDLRTRYSNQPQHF
CDR3 DNA: TGCAGTGCTAGAGATCTCAGGACTCGCTACAGCAATCAGCCCCAGCATTTT

clone size: few
D gene: TRBD2
J gene: TRBJ2-1
V gene: TRBV10-3
CDR3 protein: CAISESGGSSYNEQFF
CDR3 DNA: TGTGCCATCAGTGAGTCGGGGGGGAGCTCCTACAATGAGCAGTTCTTC

clone size: few
D gene: TRBD1
J gene: TRBJ1-2
V gene: TRBV7-4
CDR3 protein: CASSPTTGESYGYTF
CDR3 DNA: TGTGCCAGCAGCCCAACAACAGGGGAAAGCTATGGCTACACCTTC

clone size: many
D gene: .
J gene: TRBJ1-1
V gene: TRBV7-9
CDR3 protein: CASSPAGDTEAFF
CDR3 DNA: TGTGCCAGCAGCCCCGCCGGTGACACTGAAGCTTTCTTT

clone size: few
D gene: .
J gene: TRBJ2-3
V gene: TRBV20-1
CDR3 protein: CSARDSRFSYGTDTQYF
CDR3 DNA: TGCAGTGCTAGAGATTCAAGGTTTTCATATGGGACAGATACGCAGTATTTT

clone size: many
D gene: .
J gene: TRBJ1-3
V gene: TRBV7-8
CDR3 protein: CASSFRSLGAAIYF
CDR3 DNA: TGTGCCAGCAGCTTCAGAAGCTTGGGGGCCGCCATATATTTT

clone size: .
D gene: .
J gene: TRBJ1-5
V gene: TRBV13
CDR3 protein: CASSLGRGRTNQPQHF
CDR3 DNA: TGTGCCAGCAGCTTAGGCCGGGGACGGACAAATCAGCCCCAGCATTTT

clone size: .
D gene: .
J gene: TRBJ1-5
V gene: TRBV29-1
CDR3 protein: CSVEPGDGAQHF
CDR3 DNA: TGCAGCGTTGAACCCGGGGACGGGGCCCAGCATTTT

clone size: .
D gene: TRBD2
J gene: TRBJ2-3
V gene: TRBV4-2
CDR3 protein: CASSQVGGLAATDTQYF
CDR3 DNA: TGTGCCAGCAGCCAAGTCGGCGGACTAGCGGCCACAGATACGCAGTATTTT

clone size: .
D gene: .
J gene: TRBJ1-2
V gene: TRBV29-1
CDR3 protein: CSVRDGANYGYTF
CDR3 DNA: TGCAGCGTTCGGGACGGAGCTAACTATGGCTACACCTTC

clone size: .
D gene: .
J gene: TRBJ1-5
V gene: TRBV27
CDR3 protein: CASSLSTGGARVGQPQHF
CDR3 DNA: TGTGCCAGCAGTTTATCTACCGGGGGCGCAAGAGTAGGTCAGCCCCAGCATTTT

clone size: few
D gene: TRBD2
J gene: TRBJ2-1
V gene: TRBV7-6
CDR3 protein: CASSYMGGGANEQFF
CDR3 DNA: TGTGCCAGCAGCTATATGGGCGGGGGGGCCAATGAGCAGTTCTTC

clone size: .
D gene: TRBD1
J gene: TRBJ1-4
V gene: TRBV7-8
CDR3 protein: CASSLVPDRVANEKLFF
CDR3 DNA: TGTGCCAGCAGCTTAGTCCCGGACAGGGTGGCTAATGAAAAACTGTTTTTT

clone size: few
D gene: TRBD1
J gene: TRBJ2-7
V gene: TRBV9
CDR3 protein: CASSPRDRIYEQYF
CDR3 DNA: TGTGCCAGCAGCCCGCGGGACAGGATCTACGAGCAGTACTTC

clone size: once
D gene: .
J gene: TRBJ2-5
V gene: TRBV7-9
CDR3 protein: CASSLSGPGYF
CDR3 DNA: TGTGCCAGCAGCTTAAGCGGCCCTGGGTACTTC

clone size: .
D gene: TRBD2
J gene: TRBJ2-3
V gene: TRBV5-6
CDR3 protein: CASSTEPGLSDTDTQYF
CDR3 DNA: TGTGCCAGCAGTACAGAACCGGGACTATCGGACACAGATACGCAGTATTTT

clone size: few
D gene: TRBD1
J gene: TRBJ2-2
V gene: TRBV6-2/TRBV6-3
CDR3 protein: CASSYLQGVPGELFF
CDR3 DNA: TGTGCCAGCAGTTACTTGCAGGGGGTTCCCGGGGAGCTGTTTTTT

clone size: few
D gene: .
J gene: TRBJ1-2
V gene: TRBV6-1
CDR3 protein: CATWSSYANYGYTF
CDR3 DNA: TGTGCCACCTGGAGCAGCTATGCTAACTATGGCTACACCTTC

clone size: many
D gene: TRBD2
J gene: TRBJ2-1
V gene: TRBV6-1
CDR3 protein: CASSDPGLAGGLEQFF
CDR3 DNA: TGTGCCAGCAGTGACCCGGGACTAGCGGGGGGGCTTGAGCAGTTCTTC

clone size: .
D gene: .
J gene: TRBJ2-5
V gene: TRBV20-1
CDR3 protein: CSVPRENQETQYF
CDR3 DNA: TGCAGTGTGCCCAGGGAAAACCAAGAGACCCAGTACTTC